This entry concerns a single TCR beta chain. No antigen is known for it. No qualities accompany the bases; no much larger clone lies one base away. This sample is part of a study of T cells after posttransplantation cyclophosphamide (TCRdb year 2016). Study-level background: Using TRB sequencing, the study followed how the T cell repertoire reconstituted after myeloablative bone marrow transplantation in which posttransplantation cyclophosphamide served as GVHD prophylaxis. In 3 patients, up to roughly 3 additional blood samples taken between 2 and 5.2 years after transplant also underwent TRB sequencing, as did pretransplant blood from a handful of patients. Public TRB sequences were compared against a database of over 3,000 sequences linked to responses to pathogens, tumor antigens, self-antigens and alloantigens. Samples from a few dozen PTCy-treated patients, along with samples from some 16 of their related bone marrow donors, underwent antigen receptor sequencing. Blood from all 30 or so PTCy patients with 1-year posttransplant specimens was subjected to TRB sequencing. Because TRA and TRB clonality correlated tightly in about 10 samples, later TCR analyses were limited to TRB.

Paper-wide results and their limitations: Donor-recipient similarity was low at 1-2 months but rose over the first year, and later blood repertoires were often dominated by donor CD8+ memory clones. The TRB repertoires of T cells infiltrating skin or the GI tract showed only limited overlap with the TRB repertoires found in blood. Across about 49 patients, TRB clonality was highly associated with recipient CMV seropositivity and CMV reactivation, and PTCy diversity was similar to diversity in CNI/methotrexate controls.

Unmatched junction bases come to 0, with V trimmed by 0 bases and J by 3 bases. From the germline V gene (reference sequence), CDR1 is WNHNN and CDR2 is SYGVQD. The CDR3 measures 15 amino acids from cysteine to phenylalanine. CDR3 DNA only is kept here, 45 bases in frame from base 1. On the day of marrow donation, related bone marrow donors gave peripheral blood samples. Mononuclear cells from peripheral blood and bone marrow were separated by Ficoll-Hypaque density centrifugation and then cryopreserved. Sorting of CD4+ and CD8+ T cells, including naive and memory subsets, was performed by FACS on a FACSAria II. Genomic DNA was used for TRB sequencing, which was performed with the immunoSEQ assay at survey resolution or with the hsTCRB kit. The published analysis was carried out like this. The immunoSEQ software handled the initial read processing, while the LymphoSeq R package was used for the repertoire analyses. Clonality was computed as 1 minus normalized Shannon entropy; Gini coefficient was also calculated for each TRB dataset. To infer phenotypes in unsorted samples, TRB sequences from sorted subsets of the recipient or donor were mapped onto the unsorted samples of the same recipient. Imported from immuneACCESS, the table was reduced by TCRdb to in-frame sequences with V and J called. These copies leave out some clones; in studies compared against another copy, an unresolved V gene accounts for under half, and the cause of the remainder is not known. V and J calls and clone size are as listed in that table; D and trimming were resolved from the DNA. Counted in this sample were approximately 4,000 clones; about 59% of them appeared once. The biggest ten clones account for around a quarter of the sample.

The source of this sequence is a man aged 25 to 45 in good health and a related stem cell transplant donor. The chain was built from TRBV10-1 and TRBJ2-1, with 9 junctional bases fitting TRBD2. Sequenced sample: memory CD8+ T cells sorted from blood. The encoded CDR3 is CASSESAGGYNEQFF. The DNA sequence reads TGCGCCAGCAGTGAGTCAGCGGGGGGCTACAATGAGCAGTTCTTC.